A single sample gave rise to the 14 T cell receptor beta chains below, sequenced in a study of blood T cell repertoires in COVID-19. The table came from immunoSEQ multiplex PCR; TCRdb's copy has only in-frame clones and leaves some out. The sample has some 50,000 clones, 90% seen once. Sequenced input: peripheral blood. Receptor source: a man aged 40-55 years with acute or convalescent COVID-19.

V and J are TRBV5-6 and TRBJ1-2, with D tentatively TRBD1 (6 bases). The ends were cut back, 5 bases at V and 2 bases at J, with 10 bases in the middle. Germline CDR1 SGHDT, CDR2 YYEEEE. The CDR3 contains 13 residues. CDR3 bases: TGTGCCAGCAGGGAAGACAGGAACTATGGCTACACCTTC. This codes for CASREDRNYGYTF.

J is TRBJ2-2 and V is TRBV7-9; 8 bases map to TRBD1. There are 15 residues in the CDR3. V gave up 8 bases and J gave up 3 bases; unmatched junction bases: 8. The germline V gene encodes CDR1 SEHNR and CDR2 FQNEAQ (reference sequence). CDR3 DNA sequence: TGTGCCAGCGATCGCGACAGGGGTTACACCGGGGAGCTGTTTTTT. Protein: CASDRDRGYTGELFF.

This clone was observed a few times. This rearrangement joins TRBV7-8 to TRBJ2-2, with 14 bases identical to TRBD2. CDR1 is SGHVS, CDR2 FQNEAQ, per germline. V dropped 4 bases and J dropped 6; count of bases not matched to a gene: 1. This CDR3 contains 15 residues. Written as DNA, the CDR3 is TGTGCCAGCAGCTCGGGACTAGCGGGAGCCGGGGAGCTGTTTTTT. It encodes CASSSGLAGAGELFF.

This clone has just one count. V and J are TRBV27 and TRBJ2-7, with D perhaps matching TRBD1 (5 bases). The germline V and J ends were trimmed by 3 bases and 4 bases, with 16 bases remaining between them. The CDR3 consists of 15 residues. Germline CDR1 MNHEY, CDR2 SMNVEV (reference sequence). The CDR3: CASSFHGQGLYEQYF. The CDR3 bases are TGTGCCAGCAGTTTCCACGGGCAGGGTTTGTACGAGCAGTACTTC.

This clone was recorded only once. This chain joins TRBV7-8 and TRBJ2-3, with TRBD2 as a possible D gene (5 bases). Germline CDR1 and CDR2: SGHVS and FQNEAQ. V was clipped by 4 bases and J by 4 bases, with 21 bases between them. The CDR3 is 17 residues long. This CDR3 reads CASSSPRMVLASDTQYF. The CDR3 coding sequence is TGTGCCAGCAGCTCCCCTCGGATGGTGCTAGCCTCAGATACGCAGTATTTT.

There are a few counts of this clone. The gene calls are TRBV2 and TRBJ1-3; D gene uncertain. The CDR3 totals 15 residues. Germline CDR1 reads SNHLY; CDR2 reads FYNNEI. Trimming pared 6 bases from V and 0 bases from J, leaving 12 bases between. The CDR3 sequence: CASSEGRFSGNTIYF. The DNA for the CDR3 is TGTGCCAGCAGCGAGGGTCGGTTCTCTGGAAACACCATATATTTT.

The V call is TRBV7-9, the J call TRBJ2-7; TRBD1 aligns across 8 bases. This CDR3 spans 14 amino acids. J lost 3 bases, V lost 6 bases, and 7 bases had no gene match. Germline V gene sequence: CDR1 SEHNR, CDR2 FQNEAQ (reference sequence). The CDR3: CASRSGQADYEQYF. The CDR3 bases are TGTGCCAGCAGGTCGGGACAGGCCGACTACGAGCAGTACTTC.

This chain links TRBV20-1 with TRBJ1-2; 7 nucleotides match TRBD1. V lost 5 bases to trimming and J lost 8 bases; unmatched junction nucleotides: 5. The CDR3 is 11 amino acids. CDR1 and CDR2 (germline): DFQATT, SNEGSKA (reference sequence). Here the CDR3 DNA reads TGCAGTGCTCTTCAGGGGGAGGGCTACACCTTC. It yields the protein CSALQGEGYTF.

The chain carries TRBV11-2 and TRBJ2-5; D perhaps matches TRBD2 (7 bases). The CDR3 totals 16 residues. V gave up 5 bases and J gave up 0 bases, with 16 bases separating them. Germline CDR1 SGHAT, CDR2 FQNNGV. This chain's CDR3 is CASSNKAGAYQETQYF. The CDR3 DNA sequence: TGTGCCAGCAGCAACAAGGCGGGGGCTTACCAAGAGACCCAGTACTTC.

The rearrangement uses TRBV7-6 and TRBJ2-1; the D gene is possibly TRBD2 (5 bases). Trimming removed 0 bases at V and 1 base at J, with 13 bases between. This CDR3 comprises 17 residues. CDR1 and CDR2 (germline): SGHVS, FNYEAQ. CDR3 sequence: CASSLASSLTSYNEQFF. CDR3 DNA sequence: TGTGCCAGCAGCTTAGCGTCTAGCCTTACTTCCTACAATGAGCAGTTCTTC.

The V call is TRBV6-5, the J call TRBJ1-2, with D maybe TRBD1 (5 bases). Trimming took 7 bases from V and 3 from J, leaving 12 bases between them. The CDR3 is 13 amino acids. Per the germline V gene, CDR1 is MNHEY and CDR2 is SVGAGI. As DNA, the CDR3 is TGTGCCAGCACCCAGGGTTATGACTATGGCTACACCTTC. This codes for CASTQGYDYGYTF.

The chain employs TRBV5-5 and TRBJ1-6; tentatively, D is TRBD1 (6 bases). This CDR3 is built from 13 residues. The V end was cut by 4 bases, the J end by 7 bases, with 9 bases between. Germline loops: CDR1 SGHKS, CDR2 YYEKEE (reference sequence). In DNA form, the CDR3 reads TGTGCCAGCAGCCGGACAGCCAATTCACCCCTCCACTTT. It encodes CASSRTANSPLHF.

The chain uses TRBV19 and TRBJ1-2, with unresolved D. Germline values: CDR1 LNHDA, CDR2 SQIVND (reference sequence). The CDR3 covers 11 residues. The V end was cut by 6 bases, the J end by 3 bases, with 5 bases between. The DNA of the CDR3 is TGTGCCAGTAGGGCCGACTATGGCTACACCTTC. Residues: CASRADYGYTF.

Only a few counts were recorded for this clone. The J gene is TRBJ2-3, the V gene TRBV15; 12 nucleotides agree with TRBD2. The ends lost 0 bases at V and 1 base at J; junction bases unmatched: 11. Looked up from germline, CDR1 is LNHNV and CDR2 is YYDKDF (reference sequence). The CDR3 totals 20 residues. The CDR3 sequence: CATSRDLTSGSLSGTDTQYF. CDR3 coding DNA: TGTGCCACCAGCAGAGACCTGACTAGCGGGAGTCTTAGCGGCACAGATACGCAGTATTTT.